The clone carrying this T cell receptor (beta chain) came up once. The data stem from a study of shared clonotypes between healthy human individuals. Clones were sequenced by immunoSEQ multiplex PCR, and TCRdb holds only the in-frame ones, with some missing. The sample records roughly 500,000 clones, around 96% being singletons. Sequencing input: naive CD4+ T cells sorted from blood. Subset indicated: CD45RA+ positively selected. This clonotype was sampled from a woman aged 30 to 39 in good health.

CDR3 sequence reads: CASSQVAGGGKETQYF. CDR3 DNA sequence: TGCGCCAGCAGCCAGGTAGCGGGAGGAGGAAAAGAGACCCAGTACTTC. The V gene is TRBV4-1, the J gene TRBJ2-5, with 10 bases that match TRBD2. Germline CDR1 is MGHRA and CDR2 is YSYEKL. J gave up 3 bases and V 3 bases, and 7 bases lay outside the gene matches. The CDR3 totals 16 residues.